One sample yielded the 29 T cell receptor beta chains listed below, sequenced in a study of blood T cell repertoires in COVID-19. The data were produced by immunoSEQ multiplex PCR, yet TCRdb's version contains in-frame clones alone and is incomplete. This sample has around 100,000 clones, with around four fifths found just once. The sequencing input was peripheral blood. Receptors were obtained from a man aged 50 or older with active or convalescent COVID-19.

This clone appeared a single time. The chain recombines TRBV29-1 with TRBJ1-1; 8 bases line up with TRBD1. The CDR3 covers 14 residues. Losses at the gene ends were 7 bases for V and 6 bases for J; bases not matched to a gene: 13. Germline CDR1 and CDR2: SQVTM and ANQGSEA. CDR3 in amino acids: CSGSPRQGFSEAFF. CDR3 sequence (DNA): TGCAGCGGATCCCCTCGACAGGGGTTCTCTGAAGCTTTCTTT.

The chain joins TRBV18 to TRBJ2-7; D is perhaps TRBD2 (6 bases). This CDR3 comprises 12 residues. CDR1 is KGHSH and CDR2 is LQKENI in the germline V gene. Trimming left V 6 bases short and J 3 bases short, with 9 bases between. CDR3 bases: TGTGCCAGCTCCTTGGGAGGCTACGAGCAGTACTTC. It is translated as CASSLGGYEQYF.

The chain carries TRBV6-1 and TRBJ2-7, with 7 bases lining up with TRBD1. CDR1 and CDR2 (germline): MNHNS, SASEGT. The V gene end was trimmed by 0 bases and the J gene end by 3 bases; junction bases not matched to a gene: 5. The CDR3 runs to 15 residues. Here the CDR3 DNA reads TGTGCCAGCAGTGAAGCCGCCGGGACAGACTACGAGCAGTACTTC. Protein: CASSEAAGTDYEQYF.

V gene TRBV3-1 (or the pseudogene TRBV3-2) combines with J gene TRBJ2-1; 7 bases agree with TRBD2. CDR1 and CDR2 from the germline V gene are LGHDT and YNNKEL (reference sequence). This CDR3 region has 16 residues. V was clipped by 4 bases and J by 2 bases; unmatched bases: 8. Written as DNA, the CDR3 is TGTGCCAGCAGCCCGCGCGGAGCGGGGACCTACAATGAGCAGTTCTTC. Its protein is CASSPRGAGTYNEQFF.

The chain carries TRBV5-1 and TRBJ2-1; 9 nucleotides line up with TRBD2. The CDR3 is made up of 16 amino acids. Germline CDR1 reads SGHRS; CDR2 reads YFSETQ. Losses at the gene ends were 0 bases for V and 8 bases for J; bases not matched to a gene: 9. The CDR3 protein is CASSLGEPSGMDEQFF. The CDR3 nucleotides are TGCGCCAGCAGCTTGGGGGAACCTAGCGGGATGGATGAGCAGTTCTTC.

The chain joins TRBV12-3 or TRBV12-4 to TRBJ2-7; 9 bases are a match to TRBD1. With V trimmed by 11 bases and J by 1 base, 6 bases remained unmatched. This CDR3 has 13 amino acids. CDR3 nucleotide sequence: TGTGCCTGCGCCGGGACAGGGTCCTACGAGCAGTACTTC. Protein: CACAGTGSYEQYF.

This chain links TRBV29-1 with TRBJ1-1; TRBD1 matches 7 bases. Germline values: CDR1 SQVTM, CDR2 ANQGSEA. The CDR3 is 13 amino acids. V shed 7 bases, J shed 5 bases, and the junction held 10 bases outside the gene matches. The CDR3 bases are TGCAGCGGGGGTCAGGGGGTGGAAACTGAAGCTTTCTTT. It translates to CSGGQGVETEAFF.

The gene calls are TRBV5-4 and TRBJ2-3; D gene uncertain. The V and J ends lost 5 bases and 5 bases respectively, with 6 bases between them. This CDR3 has 11 residues. The germline V gene encodes CDR1 SGHNT and CDR2 YYREEE (reference sequence). The DNA of the CDR3 is TGTGCCAGCAGGAACATAGATACGCAGTATTTT. It yields the protein CASRNIDTQYF.

J is TRBJ2-2 and V is TRBV24-1; TRBD1 is a possible D gene (6 bases). The CDR3 has 15 residues. V was trimmed by 3 bases and J by 4 bases, leaving 11 bases between them. Germline CDR1 and CDR2: KGHDR and SFDVKD. CDR3 sequence: CATSDPAGATGELFF. Written as DNA, the CDR3 is TGTGCCACCAGTGATCCCGCAGGGGCCACCGGGGAGCTGTTTTTT.

V usage is TRBV19 and J usage is TRBJ1-1; D may be TRBD1 (6 bases). V lost 7 bases and J lost 4, with 10 bases in between. CDR1 and CDR2 (germline): LNHDA, SQIVND (reference sequence). The CDR3 is 12 residues long. The CDR3 region is CASILGGTEAFF. CDR3 nucleotides: TGTGCCAGTATTTTAGGGGGCACTGAAGCTTTCTTT.

This sequence joins TRBV5-1 and TRBJ2-7; 10 bases are shared with TRBD2. The CDR3 has 15 amino acids. Germline V gives CDR1 SGHRS, CDR2 YFSETQ. Germline trimming cut 4 bases from V and 2 bases from J; bases unmatched to any gene: 6. The DNA for the CDR3 is TGCGCCAGCAGCCTTGGACTAGCGGAGACCTACGAGCAGTACTTC. Encoded protein: CASSLGLAETYEQYF.

CDR3 in amino acids: CASSQDLLVDTEAFF. Written as DNA, the CDR3 is TGTGCCAGCAGCCAAGATCTGTTAGTGGACACTGAAGCTTTCTTT. This sequence joins TRBV4-2 and TRBJ1-1; D is unresolved. Germline CDR1 reads LGHNA; CDR2 reads YNFKEQ. The V and J ends lost 0 bases and 3 bases respectively, with 11 bases between them. CDR3 size: 15 residues.

The chain combines TRBV11-2 with TRBJ2-7, with 11 bases identical to TRBD1. V shed 5 bases, J shed 4 bases, and the junction held 7 bases outside the gene matches. CDR3 length: 15 residues. Germline V lookup: CDR1 SGHAT, CDR2 FQNNGV. In DNA, the CDR3 is TGTGCCAGCAGCCCAAGGACAGGGGGCACTTACGAGCAGTACTTC. It is translated as CASSPRTGGTYEQYF.

In this sample, this clone turned up a few times. The chain links TRBV30 to TRBJ1-2, with D possibly being TRBD1 (5 bases). Per the germline V gene, CDR1 is GTSNPN and CDR2 is SVGIG (reference sequence). This CDR3 is 12 amino acids long. V lost 1 base, J lost 4 bases, and 7 bases lay in between. The CDR3 DNA reads as TGTGCCTGGAGTGAGACAGTCTATGGCTACACCTTC. It yields the protein CAWSETVYGYTF.

This chain uses TRBV7-2 with TRBJ2-2; D gene unclear. V was trimmed by 2 bases and J by 3 bases, leaving 10 bases between them. Germline V gene data show CDR1 as SGHTA and CDR2 as FQGNSA. This CDR3 spans 15 amino acids. CDR3 region: CASSLFFADTGELFF. Written as DNA, the CDR3 is TGTGCCAGCAGCTTATTTTTCGCGGACACCGGGGAGCTGTTTTTT.

This clone has just a few counts. The chain couples TRBV21-1 to TRBJ2-7; the D segment call TRBD1 is taken from the table without a DNA check. TRBV21-1 is labeled a pseudogene. The CDR3 has 22 residues. CDR3 nucleotides: TGTGCCAGCACCCATGATTGGGGGCCGGCGGACACTTTAAACCCTCTTTCCTACGAGCAGTACTTC. It is translated as CASTHDWGPADTLNPLSYEQYF.

V gene TRBV11-2 combines with J gene TRBJ2-3; no definite D call. The V end lost 1 base, the J end lost 5 bases, and 7 bases lay between the germline ends. The CDR3 spans 13 residues. Germline CDR1 SGHAT, CDR2 FQNNGV. The CDR3 nucleotides read TGTGCCAGCAGCTTAGGTAGAGTAGATACGCAGTATTTT. It codes for CASSLGRVDTQYF.

The genes are TRBV29-1 and TRBJ2-5; 10 bases map to TRBD2. The germline V gene encodes CDR1 SQVTM and CDR2 ANQGSEA. This CDR3 is 12 amino acids long. V lost 5 bases, J lost 4 bases, and 1 base stayed unmatched. CDR3 in DNA: TGCAGCGTTCGACTAGCGGGAGAGACCCAGTACTTC. Its translation: CSVRLAGETQYF. The whole variable domain, filled in from reference TRBV29-1 and TRBJ2-5, reads SAVISQKPSRDICQRGTSLTIQCQVDSQVTMMFWYRQQPGQSLTLIATANQGSEATYESGFVIDKFPISRPNLTFSTLTVSNMSPEDSSIYLCSVRLAGETQYFGPGTRLLVL.

This clone is a singleton in its sample. This chain connects TRBV19 to TRBJ1-5, with TRBD1 matching over 9 bases. V shed 2 bases, J shed 2 bases, and the junction held 10 bases outside the gene matches. In germline, CDR1 is LNHDA, CDR2 SQIVND (reference sequence). The CDR3 runs 18 residues. CDR3 loop: CASSITGTGFLGNQPQHF. As DNA, the CDR3 is TGTGCCAGTAGTATAACCGGGACAGGGTTTTTAGGCAATCAGCCCCAGCATTTT.

This clone was detected only once. This chain links TRBV3-1 (or the pseudogene TRBV3-2) with TRBJ2-6; TRBD2 agrees at 8 bases. Germline CDR1 reads LGHDT; CDR2 reads YNNKEL (reference sequence). V was clipped by 0 bases and J by 0 bases; unmatched bases: 7. The CDR3 is 19 amino acids. DNA of the CDR3: TGTGCCAGCAGCCAAGATAGCGGGGTTCGAGGCTCTGGGGCCAACGTCCTGACTTTC. It codes for CASSQDSGVRGSGANVLTF.

The chain joins TRBV27 to TRBJ1-1, with TRBD1 identical over 7 bases. The CDR3 is made up of 13 amino acids. Germline values: CDR1 MNHEY, CDR2 SMNVEV (reference sequence). J lost 4 bases, V lost 3 bases, and 2 bases had no gene match. CDR3 DNA sequence: TGTGCCAGCAGTTTCCGGGACAGCACTGAAGCTTTCTTT. Amino acids: CASSFRDSTEAFF.

This clone was observed once. The chain couples TRBV5-1 to TRBJ2-7, with 7 bases identical to TRBD1. With V trimmed by 4 bases and J by 0 bases, 7 bases remained unmatched. Germline lookup yields CDR1 SGHRS and CDR2 YFSETQ. The CDR3 contains 15 residues. The CDR3 protein is CASSEGTASSYEQYF. DNA for the CDR3: TGCGCCAGCAGCGAGGGGACAGCGAGCTCCTACGAGCAGTACTTC.

The gene calls are TRBV3-1 (or the pseudogene TRBV3-2) and TRBJ1-1, with TRBD1 identical over 11 bases. V lost 5 bases, J lost 5 bases, and 10 bases stayed unmatched. The CDR3 is made up of 16 amino acids. CDR1 is LGHDT, CDR2 YNNKEL, per germline (reference sequence). The CDR3 DNA reads TGTGCCAGCAGCGGACAGGGGGCGCCGGGAGGGACTGAAGCTTTCTTT. It is translated as CASSGQGAPGGTEAFF.

The rearrangement joins TRBV11-2 to TRBJ1-2, with TRBD1 matching over 8 bases. The CDR3 covers 15 residues. From germline, CDR1 is SGHAT and CDR2 FQNNGV. V gave up 0 bases and J gave up 6 bases; unmatched junction bases: 6. CDR3 loop: CASSLDPDRVHGYTF. Here the CDR3 DNA reads TGTGCCAGCAGCTTAGACCCGGACAGGGTCCATGGCTACACCTTC.

The chain joins TRBV12-3 or TRBV12-4 to TRBJ2-1; TRBD1 matches at 9 bases. The CDR3 covers 13 residues. V lost 5 bases and J lost 15; bases outside the gene matches: 11. CDR3 loop: CASSLWSDRGAFF. In DNA, the CDR3 is TGTGCCAGCAGTCTTTGGTCCGACAGGGGGGCGTTCTTC.

This chain joins TRBV7-8 and TRBJ2-7; D gene unclear. The CDR3 is made up of 11 amino acids. V lost 5 bases and J 6 bases, leaving 8 bases between the germline ends. The germline CDR1 and CDR2 sequences are SGHVS and FQNEAQ. CDR3 in DNA: TGTGCCAGCAGCGTTTTACTCGAGCAGTACTTC. It yields the protein CASSVLLEQYF.

The chain has TRBV24-1 and TRBJ1-4, with 7 bases aligning to TRBD1. Trimming cost V 4 bases and J 4 bases; bases outside gene matches: 2. CDR3 length: 14 amino acids. Germline V gene lookup returns CDR1 KGHDR and CDR2 SFDVKD. CDR3 sequence (DNA): TGTGCCACCAGTGAGACAGGGCTTAATGAAAAACTGTTTTTT. As protein: CATSETGLNEKLFF.

CDR3 sequence: CASTLSRQPQGYEQYF. For the CDR3, the DNA is TGTGCCAGCACTCTTTCGCGTCAACCCCAGGGTTACGAGCAGTACTTC. The rearrangement links TRBV11-2 to TRBJ2-7, with D possibly being TRBD1 (5 bases). V lost 7 bases and J lost 4, with 23 bases in between. The CDR3 totals 16 residues. The germline CDR1 and CDR2 sequences are SGHAT and FQNNGV.

The chain is built from TRBV24-1 and TRBJ2-3, with 9 bases aligning to TRBD1. Germline assignment: CDR1 KGHDR and CDR2 SFDVKD. V was clipped by 4 bases and J by 5 bases; unmatched bases: 6. The CDR3 has 15 residues. CDR3 in DNA: TGTGCCACCAGTGACTTGGGACAGGGTGGAGATACGCAGTATTTT. Its protein is CATSDLGQGGDTQYF.